The 22 T cell receptor beta chains given below trace back to one sample, sequenced in a study of molecular identifiers for immune sequencing clone quantification. TCRdb itself ran the PCR reads through MiXCR, one entry per CDR3 protein. The table records some 680,000 distinct CDR3 sequences, around 25% of them present only once. The material sequenced was naive CD8+ T cells from blood, with Jurkat cell RNA spiked in. Subset noted: FACS-sorted CD8+CD4-CCR7+CD45RA+ naive T cells. The origin of the receptors is a human donor in good health. Some libraries in this study had Jurkat cell RNA spiked in.

The chain's CDR3 is CASSEPISSPAKDTQYF. The DNA for the CDR3 is TGTGCCAGCAGCGAGCCAATTAGCAGTCCGGCGAAGGATACGCAGTATTTT. The chain recombines TRBV9 with TRBJ2-3; D call uncertain. CDR1 is SGDLS, CDR2 YYNGEE, per germline. V dropped 3 bases and J dropped 6 bases, with 23 bases sitting between them. This CDR3 spans 17 amino acids.

A word on this clonotype: A much larger clone differs from this one at a single base, so this may be a read error. This chain links TRBV7-9 with TRBJ2-1; the D gene is possibly TRBD2 (6 bases). The CDR3 loop spans 15 amino acids. The germline V gene has CDR1 SEHNR and CDR2 FQNEAQ (reference sequence). CDR3 in amino acids: CASSLVPGLYSEQFF. The DNA of the CDR3 is TGTGCCAGCAGCTTAGTTCCGGGACTTTACAGTGAGCAGTTCTTC.

This clonotype occurred a few times. This chain links TRBV20-1 with TRBJ1-1, with a weak D call TRBD1 (5 bases). The CDR3 is 11 amino acids. V was cut by 6 bases and J by 4 bases, with 9 bases left in between. CDR1 is DFQATT, CDR2 SNEGSKA, per germline (reference sequence). The DNA for the CDR3 is TGCAGTGCGTTACAGGTCACTGAAGCTTTCTTT. Amino acid sequence: CSALQVTEAFF.

Concerning this clonotype: A much larger clone differs by one base, so this may be a read error. The CDR3 sequence is CASRGWTGGEVDSF. The CDR3 DNA reads as TGTGCCAGCCGTGGGTGGACAGGGGGCGAAGTTGATTCCTTT. This rearrangement joins TRBV27 to TRBJ1-1, with TRBD1 matching over 11 bases. The germline CDR1 and CDR2 sequences are MNHEY and SMNVEV (reference sequence). CDR3 length: 14 residues.

The chain employs TRBV12-3 or TRBV12-4 and TRBJ2-7; 8 bases agree with TRBD1. V was clipped by 6 bases and J by 3 bases; unmatched bases: 10. The CDR3 extends over 15 amino acids. The CDR3 DNA reads as TGTGCCAGCAGGCGGGCCGGACAGGGTTACTACGAGCAGTACTTC. The encoded protein is CASRRAGQGYYEQYF.

At least ten counts were recorded for this clonotype. J is TRBJ2-3 and V is TRBV18, with 7 nucleotides matching TRBD2. Per germline, CDR1 KGHSH and CDR2 LQKENI. This CDR3 has 19 residues. V shed 3 bases and J 7 bases; nucleotides not matched to a gene: 22. CDR3 sequence reads: CASSPKAVSGLEEEYTQYF. The CDR3 DNA follows: TGTGCCAGCTCACCTAAAGCGGTTTCTGGACTAGAGGAGGAGTATACGCAGTATTTT. The full variable domain, completed using reference TRBV18 and TRBJ2-3, is NAGVMQNPRHLVRRRGQEARLRCSPMKGHSHVYWYRQLPEEGLKFMVYLQKENIIDESGMPKERFSAEFPKEGPSILRIQQVVRGDSAAYFCASSPKAVSGLEEEYTQYFGPGTRLTVL.

Ten or more counts support this clonotype. This rearrangement joins TRBV7-8 to TRBJ2-5, with D possibly TRBD2 on 6 matching bases. Germline V lookup: CDR1 SGHVS, CDR2 FQNEAQ. This CDR3 comprises 14 residues. V lost 1 base and J 5 bases, leaving 11 bases between the germline ends. The CDR3 is CASSLGAGRETQYF. Here the CDR3 DNA reads TGTGCCAGCAGCTTAGGGGCGGGGCGGGAGACCCAGTACTTC.

With regard to this clonotype: A single base separates this from a much larger clone, so it may be a read error. The V and J genes are TRBV30 and TRBJ1-5; D remains ambiguous. The CDR3 has 13 amino acids. Germline values: CDR1 GTSNPN, CDR2 SVGIG (reference sequence). CDR3 region: CAWSAWGNRPQHF. The CDR3 bases are TGTGCCTGGAGTGCGTGGGGAAATCGGCCCCAGCATTTT.

As to this clonotype: The final CDR3 position lacks the conserved phenylalanine or tryptophan, pointing to a likely read error. This chain links TRBV2 with TRBJ1-1; maybe TRBD1 (5 bases). Germline V gene lookup returns CDR1 SNHLY and CDR2 FYNNEI. V was trimmed by 6 bases and J by 3 bases, leaving 11 bases between them. The CDR3 has 13 amino acids. The CDR3 DNA sequence: TGTGCCAGCAGGAGAGGGGAGGACACTGAAGCTTTCCTT. Amino acid sequence: CASRRGEDTEAFL.

This clonotype was seen only once. Just one base apart from a much larger clone, this may be a read error. J is TRBJ2-7 and V is TRBV19, with 9 positions matching TRBD1. Germline V gene sequence: CDR1 LNHDA, CDR2 SQIVND (reference sequence). V shed 3 bases and J 3 bases; nucleotides not matched to a gene: 6. This CDR3 has 15 residues. CDR3 coding DNA: TGTGCCAGTAGTATTGCGGGACAGGGCGTCTACGAGCAGTACTTC. Translated, it gives CASSIAGQGVYEQYF. The entire variable domain, with the rest obtained from reference TRBV19 and TRBJ2-7, is as follows: DGGITQSPKYLFRKEGQNVTLSCEQNLNHDAMYWYRQDPGQGLRLIYYSQIVNDFQKGDIAEGYSVSREKKESFPLTVTSAQKNPTAFYLCASSIAGQGVYEQYFGPGTRLTVT.

This clonotype was detected only a few times. J is TRBJ2-2 and V is TRBV2; 8 nucleotides agree with TRBD1. The germline V gene encodes CDR1 SNHLY and CDR2 FYNNEI. The CDR3 length is 17 residues. After removal of 0 bases from V and 6 bases from J, the junction contained 9 bases not matched to a gene. CDR3 in amino acids: CASSEALLAGGPGELFF. DNA for the CDR3: TGTGCCAGCAGTGAAGCGCTTTTGGCAGGGGGCCCCGGGGAGCTGTTTTTT. The full variable domain, rest sourced from reference TRBV2 and TRBJ2-2, is EPEVTQTPSHQVTQMGQEVILRCVPISNHLYFYWYRQILGQKVEFLVSFYNNEISEKSEIFDDQFSVERPDGSNFTLKIRSTKLEDSAMYFCASSEALLAGGPGELFFGEGSRLTVL.

This sequence joins TRBV7-9 and TRBJ2-3, with D perhaps given as TRBD1 or TRBD2 (5 bases each). The CDR3 spans 20 residues. The germline gives CDR1 SEHNR, CDR2 FQNEAQ (reference sequence). Trimming took off 0 bases at V and 3 bases at J, with 25 bases between the two ends. The DNA of the CDR3 is TGTGCCAGCAGCTTAGCGGTTAAGGGCCACCCGACGGGACCTACAGATACGCAGTATTTT. It codes for CASSLAVKGHPTGPTDTQYF.

The rearrangement links TRBV3-1 to TRBJ2-7; 13 nucleotides match TRBD2. V lost 4 bases and J lost 2; bases outside the gene matches: 8. Germline assignment: CDR1 LGHDT and CDR2 YNNKEL (reference sequence). The length of the CDR3 is 17 residues. CDR3 bases: TGTGCCAGCAGCCCCCGGGGGGGACTAGCGGGAACCTACGAGCAGTACTTC. As protein: CASSPRGGLAGTYEQYF.

Of note for this clonotype: Germline is not matched at one junction end, which may reflect a read error. V usage is TRBV27 and J usage is TRBJ2-3; D call uncertain. This CDR3 is built from 14 residues. Germline V gene lookup returns CDR1 MNHEY and CDR2 SMNVEV (reference sequence). CDR3 sequence reads: CASGLLLSTDTQYF. CDR3 DNA: TGTGCCAGCGGTTTGTTGCTAAGCACAGATACGCAGTATTTT.

On this clonotype: Just one base apart from a much larger clone, this may be a read error. V gene TRBV4-1 combines with J gene TRBJ1-2, with D tentatively TRBD1 (5 bases). Per the germline V gene, CDR1 is MGHRA and CDR2 is YSYEKL. The CDR3 has 16 residues. The CDR3 DNA follows: TGCGCCAGCAGCCAATATAACGGCGCGGGGGTCGATGGCTCCACCTTC. Translation gives CASSQYNGAGVDGSTF.

This clonotype occurred a few times. The chain has TRBV7-9 and TRBJ2-6; TRBD1 might be the D (6 bases). CDR3 size: 16 residues. The ends were cut back, 5 bases at V and 0 bases at J, with 11 bases in the middle. Germline V gene lookup returns CDR1 SEHNR and CDR2 FQNEAQ (reference sequence). In nucleotides, the CDR3 is TGTGCCAGCAGCGCCACAGGGAGCTCTGGGGCCAACGTCCTGACTTTC. As protein: CASSATGSSGANVLTF.

Turning to this clonotype: One end of the junction fails to match germline, which may point to a read error. The chain combines TRBV14 with TRBJ1-1; TRBD1 might be the D (5 bases). CDR1 and CDR2 (germline): SGHDN, FVKESK. This CDR3 is 18 amino acids long. Here the CDR3 DNA reads TGTGCCAGCAGCCAAAGCGGGTTAACGGGGGAAGGTCCCACTGAAGCTCTCTTT. Its protein product is CASSQSGLTGEGPTEALF.

About this clonotype: Since a much larger clone is just one base distant, this may be a read error. CDR3 nucleotides: TGTGCCAGCAGCACTGGAGAGCCCCAGTACTTC. Translated: CASSTGEPQYF. The chain has TRBV5-3 and TRBJ2-5; D is uncertain. Being an ORF, TRBV5-3 has a function that is uncertain. The CDR3 contains 11 residues.

Concerning this clonotype itself: A clone one base away is much larger, so this may be a read error. This chain joins TRBV3-1 and TRBJ1-1; D gene unclear. The germline V gene encodes CDR1 LGHDT and CDR2 YNNKEL (reference sequence). This CDR3 spans 15 amino acids. Between the trimmed V and J ends, which lost 0 bases and 3 bases, there was a span of 11 bases. CDR3 loop: CASSQESLEDTEAFF. CDR3 coding DNA: TGTGCCAGCAGCCAAGAATCACTCGAAGACACTGAAGCTTTCTTT.

In its sample, this clonotype was seen many times. The chain combines TRBV6-2 or TRBV6-3 with TRBJ2-3; 8 positions match TRBD2. Germline assignment: CDR1 MNHEY and CDR2 SVGEGT. CDR3 size: 16 residues. After removal of 2 bases from V and 7 bases from J, the junction contained 11 bases not matched to a gene. Here the CDR3 DNA reads TGTGCCAGCAGTTACGGTCCACAAGCGGGAGTATATACGCAGTATTTT. The encoded protein is CASSYGPQAGVYTQYF.

This clonotype was recorded a few times. The chain links TRBV7-6 to TRBJ2-2; D perhaps matches TRBD2 (7 bases). V was clipped by 3 bases and J by 7 bases, with 12 bases between them. Germline assignment: CDR1 SGHVS and CDR2 FNYEAQ. CDR3 size: 14 residues. The CDR3 sequence is CASSLGGPSGELFF. The CDR3 nucleotides are TGTGCCAGCAGCTTGGGGGGGCCGAGCGGGGAGCTGTTTTTT.

Many counts were recorded for this clonotype. For the CDR3, the DNA is TGTGCCAGCAGGCAAACGGGACAGGGTAGCGCTGAAGCTTTCTTT. This sequence encodes CASRQTGQGSAEAFF. The gene calls are TRBV12-3 or TRBV12-4 and TRBJ1-1, with 9 positions matching TRBD1. The CDR3 runs 15 residues. The V segment lost 6 bases and the J segment 6 bases; nucleotides outside the gene matches: 11.